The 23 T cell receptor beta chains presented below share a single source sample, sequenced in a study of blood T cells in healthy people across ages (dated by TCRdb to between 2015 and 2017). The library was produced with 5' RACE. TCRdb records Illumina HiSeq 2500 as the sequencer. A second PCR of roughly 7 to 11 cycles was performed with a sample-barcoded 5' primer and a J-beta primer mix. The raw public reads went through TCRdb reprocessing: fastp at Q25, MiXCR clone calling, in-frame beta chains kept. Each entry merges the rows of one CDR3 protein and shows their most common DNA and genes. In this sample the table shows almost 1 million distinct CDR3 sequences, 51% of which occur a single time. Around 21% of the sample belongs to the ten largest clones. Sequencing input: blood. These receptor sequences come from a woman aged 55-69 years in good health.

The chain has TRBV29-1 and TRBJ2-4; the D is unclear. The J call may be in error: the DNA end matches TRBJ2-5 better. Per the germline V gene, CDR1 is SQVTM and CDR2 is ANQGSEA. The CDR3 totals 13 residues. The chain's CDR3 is CSVEYGLGETQYF. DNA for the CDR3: TGCAGCGTTGAATATGGGTTAGGGGAGACCCAGTACTTC.

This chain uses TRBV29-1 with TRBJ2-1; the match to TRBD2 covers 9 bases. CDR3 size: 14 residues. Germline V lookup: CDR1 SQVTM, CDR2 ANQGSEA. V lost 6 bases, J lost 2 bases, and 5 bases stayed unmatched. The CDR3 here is CSVQRGETYNEQFF. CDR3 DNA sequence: TGCAGCGTGCAGCGGGGGGAAACCTACAATGAGCAGTTCTTC.

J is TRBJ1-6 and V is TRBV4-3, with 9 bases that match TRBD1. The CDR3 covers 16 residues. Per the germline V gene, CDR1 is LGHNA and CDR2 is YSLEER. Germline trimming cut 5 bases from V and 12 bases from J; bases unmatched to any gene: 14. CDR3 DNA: TGCGCCAGCAGCTTAGAGCCCGGGACAGGGTTTTTACCCCTCCACTTT. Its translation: CASSLEPGTGFLPLHF.

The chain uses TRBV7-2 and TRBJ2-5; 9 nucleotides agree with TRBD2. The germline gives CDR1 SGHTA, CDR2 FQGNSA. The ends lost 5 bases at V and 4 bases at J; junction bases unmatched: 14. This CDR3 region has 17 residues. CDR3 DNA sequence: TGTGCCAGCAGCCCGGGTTGGACTAGCGCCCCCCGAGAGACCCAGTACTTC. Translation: CASSPGWTSAPRETQYF.

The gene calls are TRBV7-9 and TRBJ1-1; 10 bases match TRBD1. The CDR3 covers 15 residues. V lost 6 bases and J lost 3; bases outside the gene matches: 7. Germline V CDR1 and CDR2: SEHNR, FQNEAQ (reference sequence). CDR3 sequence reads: CASSRRGQGYTEAFF. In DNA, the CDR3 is TGTGCCAGCAGTCGACGGGGACAGGGGTACACTGAAGCTTTCTTT.

CDR3 sequence reads: CATSDARPAQETQYF. As DNA, the CDR3 is TGTGCCACCAGTGATGCACGGCCAGCCCAAGAGACCCAGTACTTC. The chain combines TRBV24-1 with TRBJ2-5; D is undetermined. V was trimmed by 3 bases and J by 1 base, leaving 11 bases between them. The CDR3 has 15 amino acids. The germline V gene encodes CDR1 KGHDR and CDR2 SFDVKD.

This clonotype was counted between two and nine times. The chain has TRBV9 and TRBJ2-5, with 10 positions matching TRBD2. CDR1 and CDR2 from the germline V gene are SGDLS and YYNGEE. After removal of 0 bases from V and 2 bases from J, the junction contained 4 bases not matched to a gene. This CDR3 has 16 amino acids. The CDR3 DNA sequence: TGTGCCAGCAGCGTAGACCCAGCGGGAGGGCAAGAGACCCAGTACTTC. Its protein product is CASSVDPAGGQETQYF.

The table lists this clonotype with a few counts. CDR3 protein: CASSSQEGGDYEQYF. Written as DNA, the CDR3 is TGTGCCAGCAGCTCGCAAGAGGGTGGGGATTACGAGCAGTACTTC. This chain links TRBV7-6 with TRBJ2-7; TRBD2 is a possible D gene (5 bases). CDR1 and CDR2 from the germline V gene are SGHVS and FNYEAQ. V lost 4 bases to trimming and J lost 4 bases, with 17 bases between them. CDR3 length equals 15 residues.

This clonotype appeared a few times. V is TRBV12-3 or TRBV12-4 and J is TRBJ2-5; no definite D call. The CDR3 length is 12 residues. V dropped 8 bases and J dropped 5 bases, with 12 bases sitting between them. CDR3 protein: CASGPFVETQYF. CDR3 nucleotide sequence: TGTGCCAGCGGTCCTTTCGTGGAGACCCAGTACTTC.

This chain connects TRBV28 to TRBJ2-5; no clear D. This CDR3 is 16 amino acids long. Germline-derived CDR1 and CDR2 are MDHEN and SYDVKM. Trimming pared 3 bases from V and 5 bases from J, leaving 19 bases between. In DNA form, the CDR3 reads TGTGCCAGCAGTTTCAGGTTTGGGAAGGGTCAGGAGACCCAGTACTTC. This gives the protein CASSFRFGKGQETQYF.

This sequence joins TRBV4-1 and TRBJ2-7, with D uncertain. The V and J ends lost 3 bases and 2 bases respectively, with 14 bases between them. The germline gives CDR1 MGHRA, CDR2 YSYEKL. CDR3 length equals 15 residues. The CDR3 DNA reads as TGCGCCAGCAGCCAGCTGGCGGCTGGGGCCTACGAGCAGTACTTC. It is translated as CASSQLAAGAYEQYF.

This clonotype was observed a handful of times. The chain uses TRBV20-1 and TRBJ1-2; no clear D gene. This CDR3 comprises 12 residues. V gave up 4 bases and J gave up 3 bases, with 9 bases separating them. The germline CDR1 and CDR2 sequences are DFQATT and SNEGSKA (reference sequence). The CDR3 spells CSAIGPDYGYTF. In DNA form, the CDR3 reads TGCAGTGCTATCGGGCCAGACTATGGCTACACCTTC.

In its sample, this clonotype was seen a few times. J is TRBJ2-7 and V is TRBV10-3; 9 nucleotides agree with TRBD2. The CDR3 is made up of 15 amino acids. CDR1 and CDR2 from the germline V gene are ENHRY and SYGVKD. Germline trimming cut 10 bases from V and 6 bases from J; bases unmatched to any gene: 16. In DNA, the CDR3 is TGTGCCACCGAACCCAAAACTAGCGGGTGGGGCGAGCAGTACTTC. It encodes CATEPKTSGWGEQYF.

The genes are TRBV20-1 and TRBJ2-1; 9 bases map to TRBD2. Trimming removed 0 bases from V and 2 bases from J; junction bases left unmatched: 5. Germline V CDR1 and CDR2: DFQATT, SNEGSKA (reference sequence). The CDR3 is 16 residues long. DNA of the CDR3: TGCAGTGCTAGAGAGGGACTAGCTGACGCCTACAATGAGCAGTTCTTC. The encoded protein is CSAREGLADAYNEQFF.

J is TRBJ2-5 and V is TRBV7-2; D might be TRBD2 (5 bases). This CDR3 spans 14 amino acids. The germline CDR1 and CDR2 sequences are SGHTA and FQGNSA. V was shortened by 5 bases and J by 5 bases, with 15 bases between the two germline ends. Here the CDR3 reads CASSPTAERETQYF. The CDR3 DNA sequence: TGTGCCAGCAGCCCAACAGCAGAGCGGGAGACCCAGTACTTC.

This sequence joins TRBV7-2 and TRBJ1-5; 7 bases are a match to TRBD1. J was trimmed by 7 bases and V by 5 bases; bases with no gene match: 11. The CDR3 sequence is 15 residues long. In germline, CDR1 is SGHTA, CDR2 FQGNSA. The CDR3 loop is CASSLNRGGFQPQHF. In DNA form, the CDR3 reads TGTGCCAGCAGCCTTAACAGGGGTGGGTTCCAGCCCCAGCATTTT.

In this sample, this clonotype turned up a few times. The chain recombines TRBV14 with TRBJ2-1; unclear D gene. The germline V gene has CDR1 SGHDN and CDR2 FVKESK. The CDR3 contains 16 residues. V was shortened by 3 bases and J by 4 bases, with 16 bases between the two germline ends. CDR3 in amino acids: CASSQLDRLNYNEQFF. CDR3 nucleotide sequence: TGTGCCAGCAGCCAGCTAGACCGGTTAAATTACAATGAGCAGTTCTTC.

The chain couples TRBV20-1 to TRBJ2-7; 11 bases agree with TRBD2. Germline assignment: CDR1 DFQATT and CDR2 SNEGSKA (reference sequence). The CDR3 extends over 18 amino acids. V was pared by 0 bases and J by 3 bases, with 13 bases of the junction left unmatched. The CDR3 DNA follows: TGCAGTGCTAGAGATCTACTAGCGGGAGTCCAACCAAACTACGAGCAGTACTTC. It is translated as CSARDLLAGVQPNYEQYF.

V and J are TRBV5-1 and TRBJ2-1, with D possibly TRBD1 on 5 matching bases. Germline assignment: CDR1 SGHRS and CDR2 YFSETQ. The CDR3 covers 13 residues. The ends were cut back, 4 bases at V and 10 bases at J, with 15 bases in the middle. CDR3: CASSVERGREQFF. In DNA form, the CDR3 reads TGCGCCAGCAGCGTGGAAAGGGGTCGGGAGCAGTTCTTC. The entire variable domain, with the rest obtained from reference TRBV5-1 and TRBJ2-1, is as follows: KAGVTQTPRYLIKTRGQQVTLSCSPISGHRSVSWYQQTPGQGLQFLFEYFSETQRNKGNFPGRFSGRQFSNSRSEMNVSTLELGDSALYLCASSVERGREQFFGPGTRLTVL.

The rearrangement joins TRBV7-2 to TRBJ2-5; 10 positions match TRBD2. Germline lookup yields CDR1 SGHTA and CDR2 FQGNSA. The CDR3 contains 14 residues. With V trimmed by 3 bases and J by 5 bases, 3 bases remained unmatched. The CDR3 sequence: CASSFVGLAETQYF. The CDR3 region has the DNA TGTGCCAGCAGCTTTGTGGGACTAGCGGAGACCCAGTACTTC. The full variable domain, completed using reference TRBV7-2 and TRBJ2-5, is GAGVSQSPSNKVTEKGKDVELRCDPISGHTALYWYRQSLGQGLEFLIYFQGNSAPDKSGLPSDRFSAERTGGSVSTLTIQRTQQEDSAVYLCASSFVGLAETQYFGPGTRLLVL.

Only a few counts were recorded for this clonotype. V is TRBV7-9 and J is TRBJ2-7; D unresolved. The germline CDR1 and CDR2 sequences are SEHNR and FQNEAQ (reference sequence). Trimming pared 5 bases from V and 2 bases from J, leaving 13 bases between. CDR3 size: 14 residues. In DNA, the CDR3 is TGTGCCAGCAGCCCTCCCCCGCATACCTACGAGCAGTACTTC. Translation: CASSPPPHTYEQYF.

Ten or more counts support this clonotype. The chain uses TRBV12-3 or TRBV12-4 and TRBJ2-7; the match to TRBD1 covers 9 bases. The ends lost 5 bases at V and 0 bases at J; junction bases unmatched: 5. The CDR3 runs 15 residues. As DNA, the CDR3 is TGTGCCAGCAGTCAACAGGGGGCTGGCTCCTACGAGCAGTACTTC. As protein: CASSQQGAGSYEQYF.

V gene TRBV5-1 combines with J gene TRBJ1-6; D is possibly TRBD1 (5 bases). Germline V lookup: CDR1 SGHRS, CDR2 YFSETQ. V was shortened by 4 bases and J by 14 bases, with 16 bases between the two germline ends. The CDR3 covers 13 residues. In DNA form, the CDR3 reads TGCGCCAGCAGCGGGGGTTCTAATCAAGCCCTCCACTTT. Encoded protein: CASSGGSNQALHF.